The 29 T cell receptor beta chains below come from one sample, sequenced in a study of T-cell memory formation after mild COVID-19. TCRdb called the 5' RACE reads again in MiXCR, with one record for every CDR3 protein. The sample lists hundreds of thousands of distinct CDR3 sequences, 17% occurring once. The material sequenced was PBMCs or a T cell subset sorted from them (not recorded which). Receptors originate from an adult woman who had mild COVID-19 (a few samples of this study predate the infection). Cell type and time point are not known.

This chain uses TRBV7-2 with TRBJ2-2, with D perhaps matching TRBD1 (5 bases). Per the germline V gene, CDR1 is SGHTA and CDR2 is FQGNSA. With 5 bases removed from V and 1 base from J, the gap between germline ends came to 14 bases. The CDR3 has 16 amino acids. DNA of the CDR3: TGTGCCAGCAGCAGATCCGGAACAGGGAACACCGGGGAGCTGTTTTTT. The encoded protein is CASSRSGTGNTGELFF.

The chain links TRBV2 to TRBJ1-6; D uncertain. V was clipped by 4 bases and J by 7 bases, with 8 bases between them. Germline lookup yields CDR1 SNHLY and CDR2 FYNNEI. The CDR3 loop spans 13 amino acids. CDR3: CASSGGWNSPLHF. In nucleotides, the CDR3 is TGTGCCAGCAGTGGCGGTTGGAATTCACCCCTCCACTTT.

This clonotype appeared a few times. The chain has TRBV18 and TRBJ1-5; no definite D call. Trimming cost V 3 bases and J 0 bases, with 6 bases left between them. This CDR3 comprises 14 residues. The germline V gene encodes CDR1 KGHSH and CDR2 LQKENI. CDR3 region: CASSPDYSNQPQHF. DNA of the CDR3: TGTGCCAGCTCACCTGACTATAGCAATCAGCCCCAGCATTTT.

This clonotype was found a few times. This sequence joins TRBV29-1 and TRBJ2-3; perhaps TRBD1 as D (6 bases). The CDR3 consists of 15 residues. The germline gives CDR1 SQVTM, CDR2 ANQGSEA. V shed 4 bases and J shed 6 bases, with 20 bases lying between them. The DNA for the CDR3 is TGCAGCGTTGTGAGTCTGCTGGGGGCCGGCGATACGCAGTATTTT. It encodes CSVVSLLGAGDTQYF.

This clonotype has more than one count but fewer than ten. The CDR3 protein is CASSRFGGEAFF. The CDR3, as DNA: TGTGCCAGCAGCCGCTTCGGCGGTGAAGCTTTCTTT. The chain employs TRBV11-2 and TRBJ1-1, with no clear D. Trimming cost V 5 bases and J 7 bases, with 11 bases left between them. The CDR3 extends over 12 amino acids. Germline lookup yields CDR1 SGHAT and CDR2 FQNNGV.

This clonotype was seen a few times. This rearrangement joins TRBV23-1 to TRBJ2-1; D might be TRBD1 (6 bases). TRBV23-1 is an open reading frame whose function is uncertain. The germline V and J ends were trimmed by 3 bases and 10 bases, with 13 bases remaining between them. The CDR3 is made up of 13 amino acids. The CDR3 bases are TGCGCCAGCAGTCATAGACAGGTCTGGGAGCAGTTCTTC. Encoded protein: CASSHRQVWEQFF.

This clonotype was seen ten or more times. The chain combines TRBV20-1 with TRBJ2-3; possibly TRBD2 for D (6 bases). The V gene's germline CDR1 is DFQATT and CDR2 SNEGSKA (reference sequence). This CDR3 has 19 amino acids. Trimming removed 5 bases from V and 2 bases from J, with 29 bases in between. The CDR3 protein is CSAQSWRALTDVYTDTQYF. The CDR3 DNA sequence: TGCAGTGCTCAGAGTTGGAGGGCCCTCACGGATGTATACACAGATACGCAGTATTTT.

The chain employs TRBV24-1 and TRBJ1-2, with 7 bases aligning to TRBD1. This CDR3 has 20 residues. V was clipped by 8 bases and J by 0 bases; unmatched bases: 23. Germline CDR1 reads KGHDR; CDR2 reads SFDVKD. Here the CDR3 DNA reads TGTGCCACCACGGACAGGCCGCGGCTGTTGGCCTCTTTATCTAACTATGGCTACACCTTC. This gives the protein CATTDRPRLLASLSNYGYTF.

The rearrangement links TRBV10-3 to TRBJ2-7, with D possibly called TRBD1 or TRBD2 (6 bases each). Germline V gene lookup returns CDR1 ENHRY and CDR2 SYGVKD. The CDR3 consists of 15 residues. V was pared by 8 bases and J by 6 bases, with 23 bases between. CDR3 DNA: TGTGCCATCCAACCCCGGGGGCAGGGCACCTCCGAGCAGTACTTC. This codes for CAIQPRGQGTSEQYF.

There are a few counts of this clonotype. This chain links TRBV12-3 or TRBV12-4 with TRBJ1-1, with D perhaps matching TRBD1 (5 bases). Deletions cut 8 bases from V and 1 base from J, with 17 bases between. The CDR3 has 15 residues. For the CDR3, the DNA is TGTGCCAGCGGGTATTATGGGGGTGAGAACACTGAAGCTTTCTTT. The encoded protein is CASGYYGGENTEAFF.

The gene calls are TRBV7-2 and TRBJ2-4, with TRBD2 matching 9 bases. J lost 6 bases, V lost 1 base, and 4 bases had no gene match. CDR3 length: 15 amino acids. Looked up from germline, CDR1 is SGHTA and CDR2 is FQGNSA. The CDR3 DNA reads as TGTGCCAGCAGCTTAGAGGGGACTAGCCCAAACATTCAGTACTTC. This encodes CASSLEGTSPNIQYF.

This clonotype has more than one count but fewer than ten. The genes are TRBV12-3 or TRBV12-4 and TRBJ1-6; D not resolved. V was trimmed by 4 bases and J by 1 base, leaving 5 bases between them. This CDR3 is built from 14 residues. The DNA for the CDR3 is TGTGCCAGCAGTTACGGGTCCTATAATTCACCCCTCCACTTT. As protein: CASSYGSYNSPLHF.

The chain employs TRBV6-5 and TRBJ2-1; TRBD2 matches 12 bases. The CDR3 length is 16 residues. V trimming: 5 bases; J trimming: 2 bases; junction bases outside the gene matches: 4. Germline CDR1 MNHEY, CDR2 SVGAGI. The CDR3: CASSSPSGGAYNEQFF. The CDR3 DNA reads as TGTGCCAGCAGTAGCCCTAGCGGGGGGGCCTACAATGAGCAGTTCTTC.

The CDR3 bases are TGTGCCAGCAGCATAAGCTGGGGGAGGCCCCTTCGGGATACGCAGTATTTT. Its translation is CASSISWGRPLRDTQYF. The rearrangement uses TRBV7-2 and TRBJ2-3; TRBD2 is a possible D gene (6 bases). The CDR3 spans 17 residues. Germline CDR1 and CDR2: SGHTA and FQGNSA. The V and J ends lost 5 bases and 6 bases respectively, with 24 bases between them.

This clonotype was counted a few times. This chain links TRBV7-6 with TRBJ2-5; a weak D match, TRBD2 (6 bases). The V gene lost 5 bases and the J gene lost 3 bases, with 13 bases spanning the gap. The CDR3 extends over 14 amino acids. Germline V lookup: CDR1 SGHVS, CDR2 FNYEAQ. CDR3 DNA sequence: TGTGCCAGCAGCACCCGGTGGGGGGAAGAGACCCAGTACTTC. Encoded protein: CASSTRWGEETQYF.

This chain joins TRBV5-1 and TRBJ1-1; D is possibly TRBD1 (6 bases). The CDR3 is 17 residues long. Per germline, CDR1 SGHRS and CDR2 YFSETQ. Trimming left V 4 bases short and J 10 bases short, with 29 bases between. The CDR3 region is CASSKATGKGPRPRAFF. Written as DNA, the CDR3 is TGCGCCAGCAGCAAGGCGACAGGAAAAGGGCCTCGGCCGCGAGCTTTCTTT.

This clonotype was seen a handful of times. The J gene is TRBJ1-5, the V gene TRBV20-1; TRBD1 might be the D (6 bases). Trimming stripped 5 bases from V and 7 bases from J, with 15 bases between. The CDR3 sequence is 13 residues long. Germline-derived CDR1 and CDR2 are DFQATT and SNEGSKA (reference sequence). In DNA, the CDR3 is TGCAGTGCTTCGACAGGCCGGGACCAGCCCCAGCATTTT. This sequence encodes CSASTGRDQPQHF.

V usage is TRBV7-9 and J usage is TRBJ1-6; the match to TRBD1 covers 7 bases. V gave up 4 bases and J gave up 5 bases; unmatched junction bases: 8. Germline CDR1 and CDR2: SEHNR and FQNEAQ (reference sequence). The CDR3 consists of 16 residues. In DNA, the CDR3 is TGTGCCAGCAGCTCCCGCGGGGGACAGAATAATTCACCCCTCCACTTT. Residues: CASSSRGGQNNSPLHF.

The chain has TRBV18 and TRBJ2-3; 7 nucleotides align to TRBD2. The V gene end was trimmed by 0 bases and the J gene end by 2 bases; junction bases not matched to a gene: 8. This CDR3 has 17 residues. In germline, CDR1 is KGHSH, CDR2 LQKENI. The CDR3 reads CASSPPGPAGLTDTQYF. CDR3 DNA sequence: TGTGCCAGCTCACCACCTGGGCCAGCGGGACTCACAGATACGCAGTATTTT. Combining the CDR3 with reference TRBV18 and TRBJ2-3 gives the whole variable domain NAGVMQNPRHLVRRRGQEARLRCSPMKGHSHVYWYRQLPEEGLKFMVYLQKENIIDESGMPKERFSAEFPKEGPSILRIQQVVRGDSAAYFCASSPPGPAGLTDTQYFGPGTRLTVL.

This clonotype was detected only a few times. At one end the junction does not follow the germline gene, possibly because of a read error. The chain couples TRBV7-7 to TRBJ2-1, with 7 bases aligning to TRBD1. Per the germline V gene, CDR1 is SSHAT and CDR2 is FNYEAQ (reference sequence). This CDR3 region has 14 residues. This chain's CDR3 is CASSSTRGGDEQFF. The CDR3 DNA follows: TGTGCTAGCAGCTCAACACGAGGGGGCGATGAGCAGTTCTTC.

V gene TRBV5-1 combines with J gene TRBJ2-7; 13 bases match TRBD2. Germline V gene data show CDR1 as SGHRS and CDR2 as YFSETQ. Trimming took 3 bases from V and 7 from J; bases not matched to a gene: 4. The CDR3 has 14 residues. As DNA, the CDR3 is TGCGCCAGCAGCTCGGGACTAGCGGGAAAGGAGCAGTACTTC. Its translation: CASSSGLAGKEQYF.

This chain uses TRBV7-2 with TRBJ1-4, with a weak D call TRBD1 (5 bases). The CDR3 is 16 residues long. V was shortened by 2 bases and J by 10 bases, with 20 bases between the two germline ends. Per the germline V gene, CDR1 is SGHTA and CDR2 is FQGNSA. The CDR3 spells CASSLWGRSGTGKLFF. The CDR3 coding sequence is TGTGCCAGCAGCTTATGGGGCAGGTCCGGGACGGGAAAACTGTTTTTT.

The V call is TRBV20-1, the J call TRBJ1-5; 7 bases map to TRBD1. The CDR3 sequence is 13 residues long. Unmatched junction bases numbered 5, after V lost 6 bases and J lost 3 bases. Germline V gene lookup returns CDR1 DFQATT and CDR2 SNEGSKA (reference sequence). This CDR3 reads CSAIGQDNQPQHF. CDR3 DNA: TGCAGTGCCATTGGACAGGACAATCAGCCCCAGCATTTT.

This clonotype was recorded a few times. This sequence joins TRBV7-9 and TRBJ2-1, with 7 bases matching TRBD2. The germline V gene has CDR1 SEHNR and CDR2 FQNEAQ (reference sequence). V was clipped by 0 bases and J by 2 bases; unmatched bases: 1. The CDR3 spans 15 residues. The CDR3 is CASSLASGPYNEQFF. Here the CDR3 DNA reads TGTGCCAGCAGCTTAGCTAGCGGGCCCTACAATGAGCAGTTCTTC.

The V call is TRBV6-6, the J call TRBJ2-6; the D gene is possibly TRBD1 (5 bases). The V and J ends lost 10 bases and 6 bases respectively, with 19 bases between them. The length of the CDR3 is 15 residues. The germline V gene has CDR1 MNHNY and CDR2 SVGAGI (reference sequence). CDR3 nucleotide sequence: TGTGCCACAGCATTCATTAGGGGAAAGGCCAACGTCCTGACTTTC. It encodes CATAFIRGKANVLTF.

The V call is TRBV7-2, the J call TRBJ2-7; 8 positions agree with TRBD2. With 4 bases clipped from V and 5 bases from J, the junction kept 7 bases outside the gene matches. The CDR3 loop spans 14 amino acids. From germline, CDR1 is SGHTA and CDR2 FQGNSA. The DNA of the CDR3 is TGTGCCAGCAGCTCGGGACTAGTGACCCACGAGCAGTACTTC. Protein: CASSSGLVTHEQYF.

This sequence joins TRBV5-6 and TRBJ2-5; D is unclear. V was clipped by 0 bases and J by 1 base, with 13 bases between them. The CDR3 consists of 16 residues. From germline, CDR1 is SGHDT and CDR2 YYEEEE. For the CDR3, the DNA is TGTGCCAGCAGCTTGGAAGGGCACCGGTTCCAAGAGACCCAGTACTTC. As protein: CASSLEGHRFQETQYF. The entire variable domain, with the rest obtained from reference TRBV5-6 and TRBJ2-5, is as follows: DAGVTQSPTHLIKTRGQQVTLRCSPKSGHDTVSWYQQALGQGPQFIFQYYEEEERQRGNFPDRFSGHQFPNYSSELNVNALLLGDSALYLCASSLEGHRFQETQYFGPGTRLLVL.

This clonotype was observed a few times. The V call is TRBV5-4, the J call TRBJ2-3; D may correspond to TRBD1 or TRBD2 (5 bases each). Germline CDR1 SGHNT, CDR2 YYREEE (reference sequence). This CDR3 has 14 residues. V lost 4 bases, J lost 5 bases, and 14 bases lay in between. The DNA for the CDR3 is TGTGCCAGCAGCCCGGGGACGGAGTTAGATACGCAGTATTTT. Encoded protein: CASSPGTELDTQYF.

The genes are TRBV4-3 and TRBJ2-2; maybe TRBD2 (5 bases). There are 15 residues in the CDR3. Trimming cost V 0 bases and J 7 bases, with 12 bases left between them. CDR1 LGHNA and CDR2 YSLEER come from the germline V gene. CDR3 nucleotide sequence: TGCGCCAGCAGCCAAGATTCGCGGGTGGGCGGGGAGCTGTTTTTT. Its protein product is CASSQDSRVGGELFF.